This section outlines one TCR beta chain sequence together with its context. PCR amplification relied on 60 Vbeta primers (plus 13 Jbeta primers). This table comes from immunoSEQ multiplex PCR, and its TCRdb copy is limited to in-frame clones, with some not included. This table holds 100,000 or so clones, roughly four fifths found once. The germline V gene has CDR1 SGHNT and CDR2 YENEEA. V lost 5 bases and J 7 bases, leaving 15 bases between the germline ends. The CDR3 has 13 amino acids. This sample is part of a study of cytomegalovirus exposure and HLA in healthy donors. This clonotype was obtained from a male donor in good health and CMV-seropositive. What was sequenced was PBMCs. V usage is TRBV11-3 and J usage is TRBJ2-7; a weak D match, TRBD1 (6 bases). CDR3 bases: TGTGCCAGCAGCGTAAACAGGGTACAGGAGCAGTACTTC. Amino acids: CASSVNRVQEQYF.